What follows is one T cell receptor beta chain and its context. As yet, its antigen is unknown. The entry originates in a study of cytomegalovirus exposure and HLA in healthy donors. V gave up 6 bases and J gave up 3 bases, with 8 bases separating them. This CDR3 is built from 11 residues. CDR1 GTSNPN and CDR2 SVGIG come from the germline V gene (reference sequence). The PCR was carried out with 60 Vbeta primers and 13 Jbeta primers. The protocol was immunoSEQ multiplex PCR, while the TCRdb copy is restricted to in-frame clones and leaves out a portion. The table has 95,000 to 150,000 clones, approximately 78% seen once. Whole-study results and caveats: In an earlier analysis, about 90% or about 30%: the productive usage of most TCR beta V segments.

V gene TRBV30 combines with J gene TRBJ2-5, with no clear D. Sequenced: PBMCs. The sequence derives from a man aged 25-40 years in good health and CMV-seropositive. The CDR3 coding sequence is TGTGCCTGTCAGCGCGAAGAGACCCAGTACTTC. Protein: CACQREETQYF.